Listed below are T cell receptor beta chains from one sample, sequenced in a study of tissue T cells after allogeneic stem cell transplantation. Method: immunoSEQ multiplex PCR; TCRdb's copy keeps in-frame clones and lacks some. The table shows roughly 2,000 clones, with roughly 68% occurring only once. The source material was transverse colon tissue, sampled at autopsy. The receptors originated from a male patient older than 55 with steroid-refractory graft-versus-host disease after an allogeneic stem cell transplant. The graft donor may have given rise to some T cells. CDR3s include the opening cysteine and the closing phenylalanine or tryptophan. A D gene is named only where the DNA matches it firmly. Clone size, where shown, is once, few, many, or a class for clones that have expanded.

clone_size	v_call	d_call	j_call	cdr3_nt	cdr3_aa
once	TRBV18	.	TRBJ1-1	TGTGCCAGCTCACTAGGGGAGATCACTGAAGCTTTCTTT	CASSLGEITEAFF
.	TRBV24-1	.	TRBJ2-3	TGTGCCACCAAGGGCAGAACCAGCACAGATACGCAGTATTTT	CATKGRTSTDTQYF
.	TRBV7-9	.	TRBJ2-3	TGTGCCAGCAGCTTAGCTGTGCTCCCCACAGATACGCAGTATTTT	CASSLAVLPTDTQYF
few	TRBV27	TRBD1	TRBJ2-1	TGTGCCAGCAGTTTAGGGGACAGGATTACTAACAATGAGCAGTTCTTC	CASSLGDRITNNEQFF
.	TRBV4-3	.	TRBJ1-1	TGCGCCAGCAGCCAAGATCTTGGGGAGGGCACTGAAGCTTTCTTT	CASSQDLGEGTEAFF
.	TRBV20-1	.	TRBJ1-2	TGCAGTGCTAGTGCGGGGGGCGCCCACTATGGCTACACCTTC	CSASAGGAHYGYTF
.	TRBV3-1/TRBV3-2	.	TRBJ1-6	TGTGCCAGCAGCCTGGGAAGGTATAATTCACCCCTCCACTTT	CASSLGRYNSPLHF